This T cell receptor (beta chain) was sequenced during a study of metastatic and nonmetastatic thyroid tumors (dated by TCRdb to the early 2020s). For the study in its entirety: Repertoires from peripheral blood and from tumor or nodule tissue samples of malignant and benign thyroid patients were compared.

Before undergoing thyroid surgery, none of the patients had been given any kind of treatment. The study retrospectively analysed patient clinical samples collected from about 2012 to 2019 using T-cell receptor beta sequencing. V and J lose 2 bases and 5 bases, and a span of 12 bases separates them. From cysteine to phenylalanine, the CDR3 is 14 amino acids long. Only CDR3 DNA is held: 42 bases, read in frame from base 1. The germline V gene encodes CDR1 SGHTA and CDR2 FQGNSA. This clone was recorded many times. Its antigen has not been determined. No base quality information exists; no much larger clone differs at one position. Study-wide conclusions, independent of this receptor: In both blood and tumor samples, malignant tumors were reported to have significantly higher TCR beta diversity than benign nodules.

Libraries were prepared through PCR. Sequenced using an Illumina HiSeq 4000. High-throughput sequencing was used to profile the TCR beta-chain CDR3 region of every patient. The paper's processing steps were these. CDR3 differences across clinicopathological groups were used to build a classifier for discriminating distant-metastatic papillary thyroid cancer patients. Repertoire diversity was assessed with the Shannon index, and tumor-blood repertoire similarity with the Morisita-Horn index. TCRdb reprocessed the public reads (quality trimming at Q25 with fastp, clone calling with MiXCR) and kept in-frame beta chains. TCRdb, not the original authors, processed these V and J calls. Counted in this sample were over 20,000 clones; 9% to 15% of them appeared once. The ten top clones hold 5.5% to 8% of the sample.

The sequence derives from a male donor with papillary thyroid cancer or a benign thyroid nodule (not recorded which). Some clones in this sample may be carry-over from other donors' samples. The rearranged segments are TRBV7-2 and TRBJ2-5, with the D gene too uncertain to name. Source material: blood. The CDR3 is CASSLMVLWETQYF. The nucleotides are TGTGCCAGCAGCTTAATGGTGTTGTGGGAGACCCAGTACTTC.